Included here is one TCR beta chain sequence, with context. These data come from a study of blood T cell repertoires in COVID-19. Cohort 3 donors were reported recovered after two negative PCRs, clearance, or symptom resolution. The CDR3 totals 16 residues. Data came from immunoSEQ multiplex PCR; TCRdb stores just in-frame clones and leaves some out. Of 350,000 to 450,000 clones in the sample, roughly 91% were seen once. V usage is TRBV21-1 and J usage is TRBJ1-1; TRBD1 was called by the table and not checked on the DNA. TRBV21-1 is a recognized pseudogene. This TCR derives from a woman in her 30s who had recovered from COVID-19. The sample comprised PBMCs or T cells enriched from blood (not recorded which). The CDR3 sequence: CASSRGDRGVNTEAFF. CDR3 nucleotides: TGTGCCAGCAGCAGAGGGGACAGGGGGGTGAACACTGAAGCTTTCTTT.